Following are 10 T cell receptor beta chains from one sample sequenced in a study of PD-1 blockade in classical Hodgkin lymphoma. The patients all showed relapse after autologous stem cell transplantation, while their brentuximab vedotin exposure varied. Assay used: immunoSEQ multiplex PCR; TCRdb lists only in-frame clones, some missing. Of approximately 160,000 clones listed, just under 80% are singletons. Sequencing used peripheral blood mononuclear cells (PBMCs), obtained before the second cycle of nivolumab. These receptors originate from a human donor with classical Hodgkin lymphoma.

This chain links TRBV5-6 with TRBJ1-2; 7 positions match TRBD1. J lost 4 bases, V lost 0 bases, and 6 bases had no gene match. Germline values: CDR1 SGHDT, CDR2 YYEEEE. The CDR3 is made up of 15 amino acids. CDR3: CASSLGTGVFYGYTF. The CDR3 DNA reads TGTGCCAGCAGCTTGGGGACAGGAGTCTTCTATGGCTACACCTTC. Full variable domain (missing parts from reference TRBV5-6 and TRBJ1-2): DAGVTQSPTHLIKTRGQQVTLRCSPKSGHDTVSWYQQALGQGPQFIFQYYEEEERQRGNFPDRFSGHQFPNYSSELNVNALLLGDSALYLCASSLGTGVFYGYTFGSGTRLTVV.

The chain combines TRBV2 with TRBJ2-6, with 12 bases aligning to TRBD1. Germline CDR1 SNHLY, CDR2 FYNNEI. V was pared by 8 bases and J by 4 bases, with 6 bases of the junction left unmatched. The CDR3 sequence is 16 residues long. The CDR3 is CASAWDRGPGANVLTF. The CDR3 DNA reads as TGTGCCAGCGCCTGGGACAGGGGGCCCGGGGCCAACGTCCTGACTTTC. The full variable domain, with the rest looked up from reference TRBV2 and TRBJ2-6, is EPEVTQTPSHQVTQMGQEVILRCVPISNHLYFYWYRQILGQKVEFLVSFYNNEISEKSEIFDDQFSVERPDGSNFTLKIRSTKLEDSAMYFCASAWDRGPGANVLTFGAGSRLTVL.

In its sample, this clone was seen a few times. This chain connects TRBV10-3 to TRBJ2-1; 13 nucleotides align to TRBD2. Germline values: CDR1 ENHRY, CDR2 SYGVKD. Unmatched junction bases numbered 7, after V lost 2 bases and J lost 9 bases. The CDR3 covers 16 residues. CDR3 nucleotide sequence: TGTGCCATCAGTGAGACTACTAGCGGGGGGGCCTCTGAGCAGTTCTTC. Encoded protein: CAISETTSGGASEQFF.

The gene calls are TRBV5-1 and TRBJ1-1, with a possible D match to TRBD1 (5 bases). V lost 3 bases and J lost 6, with 12 bases in between. This CDR3 has 13 amino acids. Germline-derived CDR1 and CDR2 are SGHRS and YFSETQ. CDR3 sequence: CASSSSVGAEAFF. The CDR3 DNA reads as TGCGCCAGCAGCTCGTCGGTAGGGGCTGAAGCTTTCTTT.

This clone was found a few times. The gene calls are TRBV5-4 and TRBJ2-5; 7 bases align to TRBD1. With V trimmed by 1 base and J by 2 bases, 5 bases remained unmatched. CDR3 length equals 15 residues. The germline CDR1 and CDR2 sequences are SGHNT and YYREEE (reference sequence). The CDR3 DNA follows: TGTGCCAGCAGCTTGAACCAGGGACAGCAAGAGACCCAGTACTTC. Its protein is CASSLNQGQQETQYF.

The chain links TRBV25-1 to TRBJ1-2; tentatively, D is TRBD1 (5 bases). In germline, CDR1 is MGHDK, CDR2 SYGVNS. Trimming shortened V by 3 bases and J by 8 bases, and 10 bases separated the two germline ends. The CDR3 is 12 amino acids. The DNA of the CDR3 is TGTGCCAGCAGTGATGAGGGGCTGGGCTACACCTTC. Translated, it gives CASSDEGLGYTF.

The rearrangement joins TRBV7-3 to TRBJ1-5; 7 positions agree with TRBD1. Germline V CDR1 and CDR2: SGHTA, FQGTGA. Germline trimming cut 8 bases from V and 7 bases from J; bases unmatched to any gene: 8. CDR3 length equals 13 residues. The CDR3 nucleotides read TGTGCCAGCGCGACAGGGTTGGAACAGCCCCAGCATTTT. Amino acids: CASATGLEQPQHF.

This clone was counted a few times. Other DNA variants within this sample encode the same CDR3. This chain joins TRBV5-5 and TRBJ1-1, with unresolved D. CDR3 length equals 13 residues. Germline values: CDR1 SGHKS, CDR2 YYEKEE (reference sequence). Between the trimmed V and J ends, which lost 4 bases and 0 bases, there was a span of 7 bases. The chain's CDR3 is CASSLDLNTEAFF. The CDR3 DNA reads as TGTGCCAGCAGCCTCGACCTGAACACTGAAGCTTTCTTT.

This clone was observed a few times. The V call is TRBV6-5, the J call TRBJ2-3, with TRBD1 matching over 9 bases. J was trimmed by 6 bases and V by 6 bases; bases with no gene match: 10. Looked up from germline, CDR1 is MNHEY and CDR2 is SVGAGI. The CDR3 has 15 amino acids. CDR3 residues: CASSRPGQGFDTQYF. The CDR3 DNA sequence: TGTGCCAGCAGCCGACCGGGACAGGGATTCGATACGCAGTATTTT.

The gene calls are TRBV7-9 and TRBJ2-1, with D possibly being TRBD1 (6 bases). The germline gives CDR1 SEHNR, CDR2 FQNEAQ (reference sequence). The CDR3 runs 14 residues. Trimming took 5 bases from V and 4 from J, leaving 12 bases between them. CDR3 sequence: CASSHRDTYNEQFF. CDR3 in DNA: TGTGCCAGCAGCCATAGGGACACATACAATGAGCAGTTCTTC.